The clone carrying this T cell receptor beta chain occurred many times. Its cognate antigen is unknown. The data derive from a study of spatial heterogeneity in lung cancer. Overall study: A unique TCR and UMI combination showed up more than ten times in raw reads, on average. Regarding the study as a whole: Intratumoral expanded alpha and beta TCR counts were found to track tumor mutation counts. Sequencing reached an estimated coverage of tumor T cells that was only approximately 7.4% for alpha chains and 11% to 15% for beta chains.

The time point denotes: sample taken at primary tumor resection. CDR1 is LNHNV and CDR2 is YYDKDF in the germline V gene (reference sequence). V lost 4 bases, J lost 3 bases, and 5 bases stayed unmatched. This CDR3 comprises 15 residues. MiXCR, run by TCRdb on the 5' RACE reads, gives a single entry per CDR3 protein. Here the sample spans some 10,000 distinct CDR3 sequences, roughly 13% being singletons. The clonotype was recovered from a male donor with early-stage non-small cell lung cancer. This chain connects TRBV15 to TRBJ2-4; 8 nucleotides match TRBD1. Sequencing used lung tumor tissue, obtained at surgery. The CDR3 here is CATSTRTGRKNIQYF. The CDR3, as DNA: TGTGCCACCAGCACCCGGACAGGGCGCAAAAACATTCAGTACTTC.